This T cell receptor beta chain was recovered during a study of shared clonotypes between healthy human individuals (dated by TCRdb to about 2020). Broadly, across the study: Three men and two women, aged 18 to 49 years, made up the cohort. For each donor, CD4 naive and CD4 memory were each given three plates, CD8 naive was given two plates, and CD8 memory was given one plate. The study deeply sequenced blood TCR repertoires of several healthy adults to estimate repertoire size and the extent of clonotype sharing between individuals. Libraries were prepared and TCR repertoires were sequenced by different laboratories using diverse techniques, in order to increase sequencing depth and limit assay-specific biases. Each donor's leukapheresis produced roughly between roughly 0.85 and 9.5 billion PBMCs. Results the study describes overall, beyond this receptor: Pairwise subsampling indicated that sequencing depth was expected to affect the degree of clonotype sharing among donors. When a handful of donors were compared, the shared fraction of clonotypes was 5% to 6.5% for naive CD4, around 3.6% for naive CD8, about 2.5% for memory CD4, and approximately 0.4% for memory CD8. Compared with non-shared clonotypes, the clonotypes found in all four sorted-subset donors had higher generation probabilities. Rarefaction of sorted-subset datasets indicated incomplete sequencing despite the large sequencing depth. Only blood was sampled, and tissue TCR repertoires likely differ from those in blood. Because the study included a small number of donors, the genetic and exposure-history diversity represented was limited. Naive subsets generally had larger estimated clonotype richness than memory subsets did.

With regard to this clone: Its antigen is unknown. Base qualities are missing; no much larger clone stands one base away.

The donors were healthy, HIV-negative adults with no recently reported acute infections or vaccinations. Every donor was a Caucasian adult residing in Nashville, Tennessee, USA. Magnetic negative selection was used to enrich CD4+ T cells, after which naive cells were positively selected on CD45RA and the negative fraction became the memory subset. Blood was collected by leukapheresis, and PBMCs were isolated by Ficoll-Histopaque density gradient centrifugation and then cryopreserved in liquid nitrogen vapor phase. Analytical flow cytometry was used to check the purity and quantity of each magnetically sorted T cell population. Each sorted fraction had its genomic DNA isolated and then quantified by UV absorbance on a Nanodrop 2000c. Using the deep immunoSEQ assay, TCR CDR3 regions were amplified from genomic DNA by multiplex PCR. Genomic DNA extracted from each cell subset was distributed evenly over all wells of several immunoSEQ 96-well plates, and each plate served as one replicate. For sorted subsets, each replicate PCR was loaded with about 200 ng genomic DNA, equivalent to some 27,000 T cell genomes. Purified libraries were quantified with a Qubit 3.0 fluorometer, sized on a Bioanalyzer 2100, and re-quantified with the KAPA Library Quantification kit. Each immunoSEQ 96-well plate was sequenced on its own single-read 150-cycle Illumina NextSeq 550 flow cell. Per the original workflow: Because only junctional sequences without quality scores were contained in the immunoSEQ output, filtering matching that applied to full-length reads could not be performed. Sequences were annotated with PyIR, a Python wrapper for IgBLAST v1.9, using IMGT germline references to assign V/J genes and CDR3. Reads with weak V/J assignments (E-value above 1e-6), missing CDR3, stop codons, out-of-frame junctions, or ambiguous translated residues were removed. A V3J clonotype was defined by an identical inferred V gene, J gene, and CDR3 amino acid sequence. To compute the percentage overlap between repertoires, the number of shared unique clonotypes was divided by the size of the smaller repertoire. Repertoire richness was assessed with RTK rarefaction, the Chao1 estimator, and Recon v2.1 estimates of unobserved clonotypes. For all TCRbeta clonotypes obtained by the gDNA method from several donors, generation probabilities were computed with OLGA. The table comes from immuneACCESS by way of TCRdb, which keeps in-frame sequences with V and J called. Part of the clones is missing from these tables; in studies checked, under half for an unresolved V gene and the rest for unknown reasons. The V and J calls and clone size come from that table; D and trimming were worked out from the DNA. This sample comprises under 2.5 million clones, 85% to 95% of them detected only once. Clones ranked in the top ten supply 0.37% of the sample.

CDR1 is given as SGHRS and CDR2 as YFSETQ, both from the germline V gene. The CDR3 runs 16 residues from the cysteine to the phenylalanine. Only the CDR3 DNA stays, 48 bases, in frame from base 1. V lost 4 bases and J lost 3 bases, and the count of bases not matched to a germline gene is 9. The sequence is built from TRBV5-1 and TRBJ2-3; 9 bases in between match TRBD1. This sequence was found in a man in his late teens or twenties in good health. Some clones in this sample may be carry-over from other donors' samples. Sample: naive CD4+ T cells from PBMCs. What this sample's cell subset or site label stands for: CD45RA+ positively selected. This receptor has the CDR3 CASSLQQGAQTDTQYF. The DNA is TGCGCCAGCAGCCTACAACAGGGGGCGCAGACAGATACGCAGTATTTT.